This T cell receptor beta chain was sequenced during a study of identifying expanded T cells in peripheral blood (dated by TCRdb to about 2019). Broadly, across the study: Technical replicates were generated by sequencing separate aliquots of the same genomic DNA pool, with four replicates compared pairwise. What the authors observed across the whole study: The binomial model flagged approximately 1.2 differentially abundant clones between technical replicates, compared with about 16 over roughly 2 weeks and 19 over around 4 weeks. It was expected by the authors that biological variance in healthy repertoires might increase further over much longer intervals, such as months to years. Across all healthy-donor time intervals, the beta-binomial model significantly lowered both the number of clones called differentially abundant and the false-positive rate. Across all healthy donors, variance in clone template counts between approximately two-week samples was found to increase significantly with total template count.

No immune events, such as infections, were documented for the healthy donors during the collection period. Healthy-donor blood repertoires served as a training cohort to calibrate time-dependent variance in a beta-binomial model of T-cell clone differential abundance. There were roughly 10 healthy donors in the training cohort, of whom 3 were female and 7 were male. An age range of roughly 29 to 65 years, with an average of 43 years, was recorded for the donors. Whole blood was collected from each healthy donor at three time points spaced 2 to 3 weeks apart and obtained from a commercial supplier. For immunosequencing, genomic DNA was extracted from whole blood that had not been sorted. V is cut by 2 bases and J by 0 bases, and the space between the germline ends is 13 bases. CDR1 is given as MGHRA and CDR2 as YSYEKL, both from the germline V gene. From the cysteine up to the phenylalanine, the CDR3 has a length of 17 residues. Here the CDR3 DNA is all that survives: 51 bases in frame from base 1.

This clone was picked up a small number of times. Which antigen it targets is not known. No base-level quality is on record; no much larger clone is a single base apart. TCRbeta CDR3 regions were profiled with the immunoSEQ Assay using bias-controlled multiplex PCR amplification of genomic DNA. From the authors' description of their analysis: The absolute abundance of each unique TCRbeta CDR3 region was quantified after sequences were collapsed and filtered. Differential abundance was assessed using a binomial (Fisher-equivalent) model and a beta-binomial model in which time-dependent variance fitted from healthy donors was added. Clones with fewer than 5 combined templates were removed, and a clone was called differentially abundant if the clone's Benjamini-Hochberg FDR was below 0.01. In the beta-binomial model, variance was expressed as a function of the total template count across the two samples, in the form v = (b*log(k)+a)^2. TCRdb holds this immuneACCESS table with in-frame rearrangements only. Some clones are missing; in checked studies, unresolved V genes explain under half, and the rest has no known cause. That table is the source of V, J and clone size, and D and trimming were worked out from the DNA. Within this sample are more than 55,000 clones, with 70% to 90% of them counted one time only. Of the sample, approximately 4.5% is held by the ten largest clones.

Recombination connected TRBV4-1 to TRBJ2-2; no D gene can be assigned with confidence. The source material was blood. The receptor comes from a person aged 18 to 69 in good health. The DNA sequence is as follows: TGCGCCAGCAGCCAACCGTCAACAGCGACGAACACCGGGGAGCTGTTTTTT. Its amino acids are CASSQPSTATNTGELFF.